This T cell receptor beta chain emerged from a study of T cells after yellow fever vaccination. General study results and limits: Reappearance after the booster was seen for most primary-vaccination clones, at 95% to 97% CD4 and 80% to 90% CD8.

This clonotype was seen at least ten times. What it recognizes is unknown. The CDR3 contains 14 residues. Losses at the gene ends were 0 bases for V and 4 bases for J; bases not matched to a gene: 0. Germline V gives CDR1 SGHRS, CDR2 YFSETQ. As TCR cDNA was made by 5'RACE template switching, a universal primer site and UMIs were added. MiXCR, run by TCRdb on the 5' RACE reads, gives a single entry per CDR3 protein. The sample contains 300,000 to 350,000 distinct CDR3 sequences, roughly a tenth of which appear only once. The chain carries TRBV5-1 and TRBJ2-5; 10 positions match TRBD2. The specimen was CD4+ T cells sorted from PBMCs, collected 45 days after the yellow fever booster vaccination. The source of this sequence is a man aged 18-30 years who received the YFV17D yellow fever vaccine. The CDR3 DNA follows: TGCGCCAGCAGCTTGGGACTAGCGGGAGAGACCCAGTACTTC. Its protein product is CASSLGLAGETQYF. Combining the CDR3 with reference TRBV5-1 and TRBJ2-5 gives the whole variable domain KAGVTQTPRYLIKTRGQQVTLSCSPISGHRSVSWYQQTPGQGLQFLFEYFSETQRNKGNFPGRFSGRQFSNSRSEMNVSTLELGDSALYLCASSLGLAGETQYFGPGTRLLVL.